One T cell receptor (beta chain) is described in this entry. Its cognate antigen is unknown. Sample-barcoded 5' priming and a J-beta primer mix drove a second PCR of roughly 7 to 11 cycles. TCRdb itself ran the 5' RACE reads through MiXCR, one entry per CDR3 protein. The table includes over 550,000 distinct CDR3 sequences, under 30% detected once. The data were obtained in a study of blood T cells in healthy people across ages. Background on the study: About one barcoded beta molecule was captured per two T cells (by template switching). Regarding the study as a whole: Donors of long life had a larger count of naive CD4+ cells and greater diversity than aged donors. Unsorted PBMCs ruled out conclusive naive versus antigen-experienced comparison.

The CDR3 has 10 residues. Germline lookup yields CDR1 DFQATT and CDR2 SNEGSKA (reference sequence). The TCR originated in a woman at least 80 years old in good health. The chain links TRBV20-1 to TRBJ2-5, with D hard to call. The end of the DNA fits TRBJ2-7 better, so the J call may be wrong. Sequences were obtained from blood. The CDR3 region has the DNA TGCAGTGCTGCTGGAAACGAGCAGTACTTC. Translation: CSAAGNEQYF.